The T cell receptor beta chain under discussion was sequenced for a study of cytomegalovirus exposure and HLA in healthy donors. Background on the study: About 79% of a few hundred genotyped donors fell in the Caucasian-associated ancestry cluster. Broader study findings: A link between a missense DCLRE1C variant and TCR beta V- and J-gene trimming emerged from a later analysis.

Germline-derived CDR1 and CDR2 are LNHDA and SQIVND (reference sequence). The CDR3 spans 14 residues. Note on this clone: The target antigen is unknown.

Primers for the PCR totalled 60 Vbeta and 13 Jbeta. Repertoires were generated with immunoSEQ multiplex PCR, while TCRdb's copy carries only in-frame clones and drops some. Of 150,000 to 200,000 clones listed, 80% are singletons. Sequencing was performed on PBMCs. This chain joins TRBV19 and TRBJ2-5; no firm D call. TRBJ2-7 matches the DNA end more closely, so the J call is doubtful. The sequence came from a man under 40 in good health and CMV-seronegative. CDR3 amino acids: CASSGRRGKYEQYF. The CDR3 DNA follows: TGTGCCAGTAGTGGCCGGAGAGGAAAATACGAGCAGTACTTC.